These T cell receptor beta chains were read from a single sample in a study of blood T cell repertoires in COVID-19. The method was immunoSEQ multiplex PCR; TCRdb's version includes in-frame clones alone and lacks a portion of them. The repertoire holds about 140,000 clones, around 81% seen once, with around 7.8% in the top ten. Sequencing was performed on peripheral blood. These receptors were taken from a human donor in a cohort sampled during active COVID-19. Each CDR3 is given with its conserved first and last residue.

CDR3aa	v_gene	j_gene
CASSLDRGKTQYF	TRBV6-4	TRBJ2-5
CASSMDRSNYGYTF	TRBV5-1	TRBJ1-2
CASSQDQRGPYNEQFF	TRBV3-1/TRBV3-2	TRBJ2-1
CASSDRATANQPQHF	TRBV4-1	TRBJ1-5
CASSETRASGSYNEQFF	TRBV6-1	TRBJ2-1
CASSPWTGDNYGYTF	TRBV14	TRBJ1-2
CASSRGTNEKLFF	TRBV18	TRBJ1-4
CASSEFGQTYNEQFF	TRBV2	TRBJ2-1
CASTGGGTNTGELFF	TRBV2	TRBJ2-2
CASSPGTGGDNQPQHF	TRBV18	TRBJ1-5
CASSRYAGTGEPDTQYF	TRBV14	TRBJ2-3
CASSLPMNTEAFF	TRBV5-5	TRBJ1-1
CASSQGQSGTEAFF	TRBV4-1	TRBJ1-1
CASSQDVGTTSYEQYF	TRBV4-1	TRBJ2-7
CASSEPTGVGGELFF	TRBV25-1	TRBJ2-2
CASSGTGTVNTEAFF	TRBV7-6	TRBJ1-1
CASSIGLWTASTNEKLFF	TRBV19	TRBJ1-4
CASSLRGSYGYTF	TRBV12-3/TRBV12-4	TRBJ1-2
CASMRRNQPQHF	TRBV6-1	TRBJ1-5
CASSQVGQGNGAFF	TRBV3-1/TRBV3-2	TRBJ1-1
CASSKGGTSGYEQYF	TRBV11-3	TRBJ2-7
CASLGQGRSTEAFF	TRBV27	TRBJ1-1
CASRGQGRDTGELFF	TRBV5-1	TRBJ2-2
CASSEDRGPRTEAFF	TRBV7-2	TRBJ1-1
CASSPQRHGLEQYF	TRBV7-2	TRBJ2-7
CASSANQVLGYTF	TRBV7-9	TRBJ1-2
CASIPRGQGDTEAFF	TRBV5-5	TRBJ1-1
CASSSHPTGNTEAFF	TRBV11-1	TRBJ1-1
CAITERESYEQYF	TRBV10-3	TRBJ2-7
CRGQSDEKLFF	TRBV20-1	TRBJ1-4
CASSHPPADTQYF	TRBV11-2	TRBJ2-3
CASRDRGDNSPLHF	TRBV3-1/TRBV3-2	TRBJ1-6
CASSPGGSEAFF	TRBV18	TRBJ1-1
CATSDSDSYGYTF	TRBV24-1	TRBJ1-2
CASSHGQTHTQYF	TRBV3-1/TRBV3-2	TRBJ2-3
CASNRGLGEQFF	TRBV6-6	TRBJ2-1
CASSMTGRETQYF	TRBV19	TRBJ2-5
CASSRQGYLNTEAFF	TRBV5-6	TRBJ1-1
CASSVGDTQHF	TRBV19	TRBJ1-5
CASSAVWGTRRVTQYF	TRBV7-2	TRBJ2-3
CASSRRREVFF	TRBV5-6	TRBJ1-1
CASRPARTGTGGNQPQHF	TRBV12-2	TRBJ1-5
CASRGRSNQPQHF	TRBV2	TRBJ1-5
CATSRAPGTGHYEQYF	TRBV15	TRBJ2-7
CAPDGGGSYNSPLHF	TRBV30	TRBJ1-6
CACGLAGRTDTQYF	TRBV25-1	TRBJ2-3
CSVESWGTGMVRELFF	TRBV29-1	TRBJ2-2
CASSQSQGAEAFF	TRBV16	TRBJ1-1
CASSLAQGGYNSPLHF	TRBV11-2	TRBJ1-6
CASSLARTGAYEQYF	TRBV11-2	TRBJ2-7
CASSGQGWGYTF	TRBV2	TRBJ1-2
CASRATGKNTEAFF	TRBV6-5	TRBJ1-1
CASSLDRTNQPQHF	TRBV7-9	TRBJ1-5
CASSGTGTIETQYF	TRBV19	TRBJ2-5
CASSRGTGEAFF	TRBV19	TRBJ1-1
CASSYSSEQYF	TRBV6-5	TRBJ2-7